This T cell receptor (beta chain) appears in the sequencing data of a study of Ad26.COV2.S vaccination and SARS-CoV-2 variants. Study at large: Donor allocation was to the COV1001 Ad26.COV2.S trial arm. Study-wide findings and caveats: While placebo recipients had lower spike-specific TCR breadth, vaccine recipients had more. In TCR breadth and depth analyses, total T cell responses may have been underestimated. Reported findings describe substantial breadth in spike-specific CD8+ and CD4+ T cell responses following vaccination.

The sample's treatment: over 15 received Ad26.COV2.S at low or high dose, single or two shots; about 5 received placebo; per-sample allocation not given. Sample collection was performed on day 63 after the first vaccine or placebo injection. The CDR3 extends over 12 amino acids. Germline V gene lookup returns CDR1 SGHNT and CDR2 YYREEE (reference sequence). The V and J ends lost 2 bases and 3 bases respectively, with 3 bases between them. Some clones are missing from TCRdb's copy, which holds only in-frame ones; the method was immunoSEQ multiplex PCR. The table lists fewer than 900,000 clones, around 90% of them singletons. This clone has more than one count but fewer than ten. The antigen is not known.

Sequencing was performed on peripheral blood, taken in a trial of Ad26.COV2.S vaccine versus placebo. The chain employs TRBV5-4 and TRBJ1-5; no clear D gene. The clonotype comes from a person between 18 and 65 years old who received the Ad26.COV2.S COVID-19 vaccine or a placebo. CDR3: CASSLYNQPQHF. The DNA of the CDR3 is TGTGCCAGCAGCTTATACAATCAGCCCCAGCATTTT.